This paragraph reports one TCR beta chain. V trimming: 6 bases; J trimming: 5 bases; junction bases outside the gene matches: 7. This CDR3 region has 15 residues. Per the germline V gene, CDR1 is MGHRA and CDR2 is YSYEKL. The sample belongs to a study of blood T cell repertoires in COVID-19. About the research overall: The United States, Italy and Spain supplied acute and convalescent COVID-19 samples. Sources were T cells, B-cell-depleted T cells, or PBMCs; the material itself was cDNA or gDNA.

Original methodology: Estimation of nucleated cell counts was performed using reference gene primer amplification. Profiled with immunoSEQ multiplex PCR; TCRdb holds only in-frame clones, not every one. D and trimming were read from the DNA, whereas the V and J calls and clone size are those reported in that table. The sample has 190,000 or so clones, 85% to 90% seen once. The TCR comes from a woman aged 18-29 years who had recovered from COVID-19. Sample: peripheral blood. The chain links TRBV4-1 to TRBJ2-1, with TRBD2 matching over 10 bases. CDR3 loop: CASRQASGGNNEQFF. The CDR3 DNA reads TGCGCCAGCAGGCAGGCTAGCGGGGGTAACAATGAGCAGTTCTTC.